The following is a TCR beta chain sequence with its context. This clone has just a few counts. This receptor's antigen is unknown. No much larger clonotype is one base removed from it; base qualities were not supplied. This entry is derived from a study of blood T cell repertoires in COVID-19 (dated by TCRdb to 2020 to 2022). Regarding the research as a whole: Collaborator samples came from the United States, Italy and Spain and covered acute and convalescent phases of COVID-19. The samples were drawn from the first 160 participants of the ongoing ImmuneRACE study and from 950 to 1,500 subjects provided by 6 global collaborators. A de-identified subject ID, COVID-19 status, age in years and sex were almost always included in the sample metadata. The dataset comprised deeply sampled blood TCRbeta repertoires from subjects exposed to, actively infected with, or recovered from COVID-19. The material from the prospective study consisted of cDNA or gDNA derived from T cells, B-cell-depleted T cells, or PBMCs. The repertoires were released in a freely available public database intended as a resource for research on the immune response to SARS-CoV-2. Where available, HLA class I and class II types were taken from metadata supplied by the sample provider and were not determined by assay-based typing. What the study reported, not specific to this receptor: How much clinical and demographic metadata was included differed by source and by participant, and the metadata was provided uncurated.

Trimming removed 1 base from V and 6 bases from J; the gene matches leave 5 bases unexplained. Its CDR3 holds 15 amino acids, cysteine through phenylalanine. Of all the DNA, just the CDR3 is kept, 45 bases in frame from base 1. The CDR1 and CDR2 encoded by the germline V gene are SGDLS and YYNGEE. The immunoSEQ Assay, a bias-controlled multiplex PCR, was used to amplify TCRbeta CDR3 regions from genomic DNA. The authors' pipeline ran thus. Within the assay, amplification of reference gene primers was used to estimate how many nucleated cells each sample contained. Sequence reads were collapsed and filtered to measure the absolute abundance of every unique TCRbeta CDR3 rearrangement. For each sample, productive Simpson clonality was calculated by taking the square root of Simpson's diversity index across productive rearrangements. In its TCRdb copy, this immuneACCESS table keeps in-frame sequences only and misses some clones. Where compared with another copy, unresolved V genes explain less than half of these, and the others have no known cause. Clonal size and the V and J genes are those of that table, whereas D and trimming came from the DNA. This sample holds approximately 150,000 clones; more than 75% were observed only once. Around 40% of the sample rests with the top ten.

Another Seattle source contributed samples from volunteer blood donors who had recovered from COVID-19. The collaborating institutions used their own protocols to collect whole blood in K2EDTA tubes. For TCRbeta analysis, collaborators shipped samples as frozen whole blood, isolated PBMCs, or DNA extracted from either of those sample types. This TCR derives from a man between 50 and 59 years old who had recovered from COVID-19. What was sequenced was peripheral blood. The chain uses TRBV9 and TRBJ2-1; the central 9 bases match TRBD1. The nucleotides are TGTGCCAGCAGCGTATGGGACAGGGATGGCAATGAGCAGTTCTTC. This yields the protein CASSVWDRDGNEQFF.